The 6 T cell receptor beta chains reported below all come from one sample, sequenced in a study of blood T cell repertoires in COVID-19. TCRdb keeps only in-frame clones here, not all; method: immunoSEQ multiplex PCR. The top ten clones hold 2% to 2.5% of a sample with about 220,000 clones, approximately 88% of them seen once. Source material: PBMCs or T cells enriched from blood (not recorded which). All receptors come from a woman aged 40 to 50 with acute COVID-19.

The rearrangement links TRBV19 to TRBJ1-2; 7 positions match TRBD1. CDR1 is LNHDA and CDR2 is SQIVND in the germline V gene (reference sequence). V shed 5 bases, J shed 7 bases, and the junction held 13 bases outside the gene matches. The CDR3 contains 15 residues. The CDR3 DNA follows: TGTGCCAGTAGTGTTTCGGACAGGCTCAAGGGTGGCTACACCTTC. This codes for CASSVSDRLKGGYTF.

Points on this clone: Other DNA variants within this sample encode the same CDR3. V and J are TRBV29-1 and TRBJ1-1; D may be TRBD1 (6 bases). V gave up 3 bases and J gave up 1 base, with 9 bases separating them. Germline lookup yields CDR1 SQVTM and CDR2 ANQGSEA. This CDR3 comprises 13 residues. The chain's CDR3 is CSVDRGGNTEAFF. In DNA form, the CDR3 reads TGCAGCGTTGATAGAGGGGGGAACACTGAAGCTTTCTTT. Complete variable domain (other parts from reference TRBV29-1 and TRBJ1-1): SAVISQKPSRDICQRGTSLTIQCQVDSQVTMMFWYRQQPGQSLTLIATANQGSEATYESGFVIDKFPISRPNLTFSTLTVSNMSPEDSSIYLCSVDRGGNTEAFFGQGTRLTVV.

The rearrangement joins TRBV30 to TRBJ1-6; D is possibly TRBD1 (6 bases). In germline, CDR1 is GTSNPN, CDR2 SVGIG (reference sequence). This CDR3 spans 15 amino acids. The V end was cut by 5 bases, the J end by 0 bases, with 11 bases between. CDR3 DNA: TGTGCCTGGCGGGACATGAGCTCCTATAATTCACCCCTCCACTTT. Amino acid sequence: CAWRDMSSYNSPLHF.

V gene TRBV7-9 combines with J gene TRBJ2-5; D is perhaps TRBD1 (6 bases). V lost 3 bases and J lost 2, with 10 bases in between. Germline-derived CDR1 and CDR2 are SEHNR and FQNEAQ (reference sequence). The CDR3 is made up of 14 amino acids. The CDR3 here is CASSFAGQQETQYF. Here the CDR3 DNA reads TGTGCCAGCAGCTTCGCTGGACAGCAAGAGACCCAGTACTTC. Full variable domain (missing parts from reference TRBV7-9 and TRBJ2-5): DTGVSQNPRHKITKRGQNVTFRCDPISEHNRLYWYRQTLGQGPEFLTYFQNEAQLEKSRLLSDRFSAERPKGSFSTLEIQRTEQGDSAMYLCASSFAGQQETQYFGPGTRLLVL.

This clone has just one count. V is TRBV3-1 (or the pseudogene TRBV3-2) and J is TRBJ2-1, with D tentatively TRBD2 (5 bases). V lost 4 bases, J lost 9 bases, and 10 bases lay in between. This CDR3 region has 12 residues. Germline V gives CDR1 LGHDT, CDR2 YNNKEL (reference sequence). The CDR3 loop is CASSPGRVEQFF. In DNA, the CDR3 is TGTGCCAGCAGCCCGGGGAGAGTTGAGCAGTTCTTC.

The chain couples TRBV4-1 to TRBJ1-2; D is perhaps TRBD1 (5 bases). The CDR3 sequence is 14 residues long. The germline V and J ends were trimmed by 1 base and 4 bases, with 10 bases remaining between them. Germline CDR1 MGHRA, CDR2 YSYEKL. The chain's CDR3 is CASSQATGGYGYTF. The CDR3 coding sequence is TGCGCCAGCAGCCAAGCTACGGGGGGCTATGGCTACACCTTC.